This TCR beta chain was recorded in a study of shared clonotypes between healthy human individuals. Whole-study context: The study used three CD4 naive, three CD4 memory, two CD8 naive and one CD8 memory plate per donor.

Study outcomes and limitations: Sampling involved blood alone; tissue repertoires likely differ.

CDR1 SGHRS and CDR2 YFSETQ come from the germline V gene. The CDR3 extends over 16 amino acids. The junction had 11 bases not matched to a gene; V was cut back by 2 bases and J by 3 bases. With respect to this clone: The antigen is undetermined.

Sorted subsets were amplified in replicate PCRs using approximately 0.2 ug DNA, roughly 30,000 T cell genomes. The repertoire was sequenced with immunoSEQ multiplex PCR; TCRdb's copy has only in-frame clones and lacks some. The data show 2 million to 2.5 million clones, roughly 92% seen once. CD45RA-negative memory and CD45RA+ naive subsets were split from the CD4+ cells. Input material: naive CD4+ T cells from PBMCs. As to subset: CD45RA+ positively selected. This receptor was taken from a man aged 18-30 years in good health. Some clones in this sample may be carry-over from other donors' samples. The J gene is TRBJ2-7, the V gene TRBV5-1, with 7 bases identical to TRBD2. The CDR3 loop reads CASSFESGIHLYEQYF. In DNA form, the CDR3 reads TGCGCCAGCAGCTTCGAAAGCGGGATCCATCTCTACGAGCAGTACTTC.